This T cell receptor beta chain stems from a study of blood T cell repertoires in COVID-19. Measured with immunoSEQ multiplex PCR; TCRdb has only the in-frame clones, and not every one. The sample carries about 240,000 clones, around 88% recorded once. Germline V gives CDR1 SGHAT, CDR2 FQDESV (reference sequence). Deletions cut 1 base from V and 0 bases from J, with 8 bases between. The CDR3 spans 15 residues. Individuals drawn from approximately 22 US areas were about 18 to 100 years old. V and J are TRBV11-1 and TRBJ2-3, with D possibly matching TRBD1 (6 bases). The origin of this receptor is a woman in her thirties or forties with acute COVID-19. The specimen was PBMCs or T cells enriched from blood (not recorded which). CDR3 coding DNA: TGTGCCAGCAGCTTAGTGGGGGCTAGCACAGATACGCAGTATTTT. The encoded protein is CASSLVGASTDTQYF.